The present TCR beta chain was sequenced within a study of T-cell memory formation after mild COVID-19 (TCRdb year 2021). At the level of the whole study: Most TCR sequence clusters were specific to one of the two donors. Two young, previously healthy adult volunteers made up the cohort, one male and one female. In a couple of donors, T-cell clones that expanded and contracted after mild COVID-19 were tracked by sequencing TCRalpha and TCRbeta repertoires over time.

Instrument used: Illumina NovaSeq 6000. Using 5'RACE with constant-segment primers, TCRalpha and TCRbeta cDNA libraries were constructed, with sample barcodes and unique molecular identifiers added in the process. RNA was extracted from every sample with Trizol reagent. Library amplification was performed in two PCR steps, and a second sample barcode and Illumina TruSeq adapters were introduced in the second step. Libraries were sequenced on an Illumina NovaSeq with 2 x 150 bp paired-end reads. As for how the authors treated the data: Reads were demultiplexed and collapsed into UMI-guided consensus sequences with migec v1.2.7. Using mixcr v2.1.11, UMI consensuses were aligned to TRA and TRB V and J templates and then assembled into clonotypes. A clonotype was counted as expanded or contracted only when both edgeR and NoisET called the clonotype significant, with the noise models trained on biological replicates. For edgeR calls, the cutoffs were a false discovery rate-adjusted p below 0.01 and a log2 fold-change threshold of 1. PCA with hierarchical clustering of max-normalized trajectories of the 1000 most abundant clonotypes was used as exploratory dynamics analysis. Separately sequenced CD4+ and CD8+ repertoires were used to assign the CD4 or CD8 phenotype of responding clones. The public reads were reanalyzed by TCRdb: fastp trimming at Q25, MiXCR alignment, in-frame beta chains only. Rows with a matching CDR3 protein are joined into one entry that keeps the most common DNA and genes. TCRdb's processing, not the authors' own work, is the source of the V and J calls. Across this sample there are 250,000 to 350,000 distinct CDR3 sequences, with roughly a fifth seen only once. The ten largest make up roughly 21% of the sample.

Broad study findings and their caveats: From day 15 to 85, contracting clones showed balanced CD4/CD8 phenotypes, whereas a second wave of clones that expanded from day 15 to 37 leaned towards CD4+. Contracting CD4+ clones were found mainly in CM and EM memory subsets, while CD8+ clones were enriched in EMRA. The study included only a couple of mild cases, and larger cohorts that include severe cases with pre-infection samples were judged to be necessary. Some responding clones were detected in pre-infection memory, suggesting pre-existing cross-reactive memory T cells joined the SARS-CoV-2 response. Whether the second-wave clones peaking on day 37 were SARS-CoV-2 specific was not confirmed.

Relative to germline, V is 6 bases shorter and J is 4 bases shorter, with 9 bases between their ends. The CDR3 covers 12 residues, taking in both the cysteine and the phenylalanine. This entry keeps only the CDR3 DNA: 36 bases, framed from base 1. CDR1 and CDR2 were assigned from the germline V gene as SGHVS and FQNEAQ. Ficoll-Paque density gradient centrifugation was used to isolate PBMCs. About this clonotype itself: What antigen it recognizes has not been identified. No base-level quality is on record; no much larger clone is a single base apart.

The sequence is built from TRBV7-8 and TRBJ2-5, with no confident D gene call. The receptor was derived from a man aged 18 to 35 who had mild COVID-19 (a few samples of this study predate the infection). The sample titles of this study are shuffled in the database, so cell type and time point are left out; the donor was told from shared clones. The sample consisted of PBMCs or a T cell subset sorted from them (not recorded which). The CDR3 is CASSRSGETQYF. Read as DNA, the sequence is TGTGCCAGCAGTCGCTCCGGAGAGACCCAGTACTTC. Reference TRBV7-8 and TRBJ2-5 proteins supply the regions before and after the CDR3; the full variable domain is: GAGVSQSPRYKVAKRGQDVALRCDPISGHVSLFWYQQALGQGPEFLTYFQNEAQLDKSGLPSDRFFAERPEGSVSTLKIQRTQQEDSAVYLCASSRSGETQYFGPGTRLLVL.